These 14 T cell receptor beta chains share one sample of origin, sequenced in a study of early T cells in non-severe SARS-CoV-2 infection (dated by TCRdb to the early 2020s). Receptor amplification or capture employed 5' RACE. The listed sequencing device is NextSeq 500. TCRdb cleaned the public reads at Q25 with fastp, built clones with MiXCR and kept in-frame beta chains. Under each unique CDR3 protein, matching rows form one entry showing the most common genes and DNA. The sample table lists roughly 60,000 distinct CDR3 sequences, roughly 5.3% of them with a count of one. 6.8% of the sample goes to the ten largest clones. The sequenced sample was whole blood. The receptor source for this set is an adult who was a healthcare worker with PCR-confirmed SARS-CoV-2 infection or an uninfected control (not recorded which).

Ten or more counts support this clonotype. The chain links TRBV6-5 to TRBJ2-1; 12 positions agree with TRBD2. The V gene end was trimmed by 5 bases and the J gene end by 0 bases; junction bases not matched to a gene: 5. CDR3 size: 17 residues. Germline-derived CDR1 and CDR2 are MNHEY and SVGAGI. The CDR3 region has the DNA TGTGCCAGCAGTCGTACTAGCGGGGGGACCTCCTACAATGAGCAGTTCTTC. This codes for CASSRTSGGTSYNEQFF.

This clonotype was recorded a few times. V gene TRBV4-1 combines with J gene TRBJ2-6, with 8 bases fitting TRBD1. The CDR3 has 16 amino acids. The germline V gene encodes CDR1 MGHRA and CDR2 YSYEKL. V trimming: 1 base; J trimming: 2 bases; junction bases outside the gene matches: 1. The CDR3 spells CASSQVDRAGANVLTF. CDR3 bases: TGCGCCAGCAGCCAAGTGGACAGGGCTGGGGCCAACGTCCTGACTTTC.

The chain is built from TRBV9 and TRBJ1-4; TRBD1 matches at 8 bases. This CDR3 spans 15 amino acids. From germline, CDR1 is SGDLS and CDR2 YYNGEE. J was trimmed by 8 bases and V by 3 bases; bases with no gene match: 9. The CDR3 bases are TGTGCCAGCAGCGCGACAGGGGCTGGTTGGGAAAAACTGTTTTTT. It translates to CASSATGAGWEKLFF.

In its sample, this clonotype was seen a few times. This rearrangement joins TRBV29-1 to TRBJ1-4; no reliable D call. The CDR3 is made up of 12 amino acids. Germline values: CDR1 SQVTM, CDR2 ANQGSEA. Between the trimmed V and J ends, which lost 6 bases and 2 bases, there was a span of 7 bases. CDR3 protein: CSVRRTNEKLFF. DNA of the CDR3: TGCAGCGTGCGGCGGACTAATGAAAAACTGTTTTTT.

In DNA, the CDR3 is TGTGCCAGCAGGCTGACAGGGAATGACTATGGCTACACCTTC. Protein product: CASRLTGNDYGYTF. The rearrangement joins TRBV6-2 or TRBV6-3 to TRBJ1-2; 7 nucleotides agree with TRBD1. With V trimmed by 6 bases and J by 3 bases, 7 bases remained unmatched. The V gene's germline CDR1 is MNHEY and CDR2 SVGEGT. The CDR3 runs to 14 residues.

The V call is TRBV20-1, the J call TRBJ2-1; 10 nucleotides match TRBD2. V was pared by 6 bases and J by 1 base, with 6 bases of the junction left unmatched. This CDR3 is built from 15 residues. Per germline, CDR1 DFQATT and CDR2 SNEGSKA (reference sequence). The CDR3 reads CSAPGTSVSYNEQFF. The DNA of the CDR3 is TGCAGTGCCCCCGGGACTAGCGTTTCCTACAATGAGCAGTTCTTC.

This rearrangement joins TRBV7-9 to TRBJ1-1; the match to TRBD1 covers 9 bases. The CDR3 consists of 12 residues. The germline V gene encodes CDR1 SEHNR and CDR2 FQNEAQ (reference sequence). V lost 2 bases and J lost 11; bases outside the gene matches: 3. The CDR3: CASSLRDREAFF. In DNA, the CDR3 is TGTGCCAGCAGCTTACGGGACAGGGAGGCTTTCTTT.

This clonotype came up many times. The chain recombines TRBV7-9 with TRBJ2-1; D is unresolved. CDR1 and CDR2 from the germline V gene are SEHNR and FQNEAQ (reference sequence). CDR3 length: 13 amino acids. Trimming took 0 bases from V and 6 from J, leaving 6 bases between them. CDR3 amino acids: CASSLAAPNEQFF. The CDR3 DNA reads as TGTGCCAGCAGCTTAGCAGCGCCCAATGAGCAGTTCTTC.

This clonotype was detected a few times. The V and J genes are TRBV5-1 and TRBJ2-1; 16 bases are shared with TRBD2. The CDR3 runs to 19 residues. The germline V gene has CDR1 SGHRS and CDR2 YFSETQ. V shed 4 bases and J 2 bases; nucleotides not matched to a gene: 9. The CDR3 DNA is TGCGCCAGCAGCCAGGGGACTAGCGGGGGGGCCGATCCCTACAATGAGCAGTTCTTC. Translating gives CASSQGTSGGADPYNEQFF. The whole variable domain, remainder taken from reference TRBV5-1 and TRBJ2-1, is KAGVTQTPRYLIKTRGQQVTLSCSPISGHRSVSWYQQTPGQGLQFLFEYFSETQRNKGNFPGRFSGRQFSNSRSEMNVSTLELGDSALYLCASSQGTSGGADPYNEQFFGPGTRLTVL.

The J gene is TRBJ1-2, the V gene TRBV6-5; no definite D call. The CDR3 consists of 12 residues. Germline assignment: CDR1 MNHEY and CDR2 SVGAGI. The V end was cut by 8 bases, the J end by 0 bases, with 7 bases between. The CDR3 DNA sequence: TGTGCCAGCCGCGGAGCTAACTATGGCTACACCTTC. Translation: CASRGANYGYTF.

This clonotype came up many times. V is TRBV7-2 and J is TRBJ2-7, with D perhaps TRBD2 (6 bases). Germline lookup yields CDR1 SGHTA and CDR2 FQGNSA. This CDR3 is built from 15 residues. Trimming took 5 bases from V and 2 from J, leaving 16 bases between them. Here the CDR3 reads CASSREVQGTYEQYF. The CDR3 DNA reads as TGTGCCAGCAGCAGGGAGGTCCAGGGTACCTACGAGCAGTACTTC. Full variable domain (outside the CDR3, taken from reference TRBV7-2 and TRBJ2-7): GAGVSQSPSNKVTEKGKDVELRCDPISGHTALYWYRQSLGQGLEFLIYFQGNSAPDKSGLPSDRFSAERTGGSVSTLTIQRTQQEDSAVYLCASSREVQGTYEQYFGPGTRLTVT.

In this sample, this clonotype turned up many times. CDR3 sequence (DNA): TGTGCCAGCAGCTTAATGGGGGCGCAAATCACTGAAGCTTTCTTT. Its protein product is CASSLMGAQITEAFF. This chain connects TRBV7-2 to TRBJ1-1, with D possibly matching TRBD1 (6 bases). Trimming took off 2 bases at V and 4 bases at J, with 14 bases between the two ends. Germline loops: CDR1 SGHTA, CDR2 FQGNSA. CDR3 length: 15 amino acids.

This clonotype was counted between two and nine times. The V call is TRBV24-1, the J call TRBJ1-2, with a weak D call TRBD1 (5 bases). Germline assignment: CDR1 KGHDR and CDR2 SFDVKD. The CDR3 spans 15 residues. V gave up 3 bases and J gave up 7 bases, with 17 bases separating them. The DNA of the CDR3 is TGTGCCACCAGTGATAGGGCAGGTGGGGCGAGTGGCTACACCTTC. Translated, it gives CATSDRAGGASGYTF.

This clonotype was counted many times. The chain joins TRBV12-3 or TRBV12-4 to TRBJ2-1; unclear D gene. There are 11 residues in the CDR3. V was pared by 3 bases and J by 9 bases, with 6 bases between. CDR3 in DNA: TGTGCCAGCAGTTTCTATGGTGAGCAGTTCTTC. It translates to CASSFYGEQFF.